This passage covers 5 T cell receptor beta chains from one sample sequenced in a study of spatial heterogeneity in lung cancer. A single record per CDR3 protein comes from TCRdb applying MiXCR to the 5' RACE reads. The sample contains around 18,000 distinct CDR3 sequences, about 6.1% of which appear only once. Their antigen targets remain unknown. Time point meaning: sample taken at primary tumor resection. Study-wide findings and caveats: Intratumoral expanded alpha and beta TCR counts were found to track tumor mutation counts.

Sample: lung tumor tissue, taken at surgery. All receptors derive from a female donor with early-stage non-small cell lung cancer.

This clonotype was observed a handful of times. Because this beta chain is a stray read in a library intended to capture alpha chains, its abundance should not be given much weight. The chain couples TRBV30 to TRBJ2-5; 8 bases match TRBD1. The CDR3 spans 13 residues. V lost 3 bases, J lost 5 bases, and 5 bases stayed unmatched. Germline-derived CDR1 and CDR2 are GTSNPN and SVGIG (reference sequence). The CDR3 DNA reads as TGTGCCTGGAGCGAGGACAGGGTGGAGACCCAGTACTTC. It yields the protein CAWSEDRVETQYF. The full variable domain, in which reference TRBV30 and TRBJ2-5 provide the parts outside the CDR3, is SQTIHQWPATLVQPVGSPLSLECTVEGTSNPNLYWYRQAAGRGLQLLFYSVGIGQISSEVPQNLSASRPQDRQFILSSKKLLLSDSGFYLCAWSEDRVETQYFGPGTRLLVL.

Regarding this clonotype: In a library made to pick up alpha chains, this beta chain is a stray read with a size that means little. The chain carries TRBV11-3 and TRBJ2-3; 8 nucleotides line up with TRBD1. Germline loops: CDR1 SGHNT, CDR2 YENEEA. V dropped 5 bases and J dropped 6; count of bases not matched to a gene: 10. The CDR3 runs 15 residues. In DNA, the CDR3 is TGTGCCAGCAGCCTGGGACAGGATCCTACGGATACGCAGTATTTT. This translates into CASSLGQDPTDTQYF.

The table lists this clonotype with many counts. Within a library made for alpha chains, this beta chain is off target, and its count is uninformative. The chain recombines TRBV27 with TRBJ2-1; perhaps TRBD1 as D (6 bases). The CDR3 consists of 15 residues. V was cut by 6 bases and J by 4 bases, with 16 bases left in between. Germline CDR1 is MNHEY and CDR2 is SMNVEV (reference sequence). The CDR3 here is CASSQGWGLYNEQFF. Here the CDR3 DNA reads TGTGCCAGCAGCCAAGGTTGGGGGCTTTACAATGAGCAGTTCTTC.

Many counts were recorded for this clonotype. As an off-target read in a library built for alpha chains, this beta chain has a frequency of little significance. The rearrangement links TRBV28 to TRBJ1-1; D is possibly TRBD1 (5 bases). Germline values: CDR1 MDHEN, CDR2 SYDVKM. V shed 4 bases and J shed 6 bases, with 9 bases lying between them. CDR3 size: 12 residues. CDR3 coding DNA: TGTGCCAGCAGTTCCAGGGTACCTGAAGCTTTCTTT. Its protein product is CASSSRVPEAFF.

This clonotype was counted at least ten times. Little can be read into the size of this beta chain, an off-target read in a library designed for alpha chains. The rearrangement uses TRBV28 and TRBJ2-7; D is uncertain. This CDR3 comprises 12 residues. CDR1 is MDHEN and CDR2 is SYDVKM in the germline V gene. Trimming took 3 bases from V and 3 from J, leaving 6 bases between them. The CDR3 coding sequence is TGTGCCAGCAGTTTTAAAGGCTACGAGCAGTACTTC. Translating gives CASSFKGYEQYF.